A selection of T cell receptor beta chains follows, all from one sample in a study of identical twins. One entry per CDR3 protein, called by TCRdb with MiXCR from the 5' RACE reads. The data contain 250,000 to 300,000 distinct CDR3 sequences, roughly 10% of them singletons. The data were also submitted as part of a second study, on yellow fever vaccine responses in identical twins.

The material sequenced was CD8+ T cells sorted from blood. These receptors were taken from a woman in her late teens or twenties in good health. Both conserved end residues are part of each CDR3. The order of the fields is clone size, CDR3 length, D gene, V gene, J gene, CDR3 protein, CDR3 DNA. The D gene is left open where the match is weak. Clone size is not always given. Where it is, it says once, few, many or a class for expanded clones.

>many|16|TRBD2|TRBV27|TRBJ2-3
CASSDSSGAYTDTQYF
TGTGCCAGCAGTGATTCTAGCGGGGCTTACACAGATACGCAGTATTTT
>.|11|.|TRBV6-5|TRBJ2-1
CASGEYNEQFF
TGTGCCAGCGGGGAGTACAATGAGCAGTTCTTC
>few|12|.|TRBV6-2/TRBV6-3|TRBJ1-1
CASSDWDAEAFF
TGTGCCAGCAGTGATTGGGACGCGGAAGCTTTCTTT
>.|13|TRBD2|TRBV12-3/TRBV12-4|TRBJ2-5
CASNTGGGETQYF
TGTGCCAGCAATACTGGCGGGGGTGAGACCCAGTACTTC
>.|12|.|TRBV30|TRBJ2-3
CAWSSGLYTQYF
TGTGCCTGGAGTAGCGGTCTTTATACGCAGTATTTT
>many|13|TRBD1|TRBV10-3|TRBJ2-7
CAITPGQDYEQYF
TGTGCCATCACCCCGGGACAGGACTACGAGCAGTACTTC
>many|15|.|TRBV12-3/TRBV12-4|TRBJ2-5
CASSLAGRGEETQYF
TGTGCCAGCAGTTTAGCCGGACGGGGTGAGGAGACCCAGTACTTC
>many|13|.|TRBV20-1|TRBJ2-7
CSARDLRFYEQYF
TGCAGTGCTAGAGATCTTAGGTTTTACGAGCAGTACTTC
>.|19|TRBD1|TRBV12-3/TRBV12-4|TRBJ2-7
CASCLAGQGALFALYEQYF
TGTGCCAGCTGTTTAGCCGGACAGGGGGCTCTTTTCGCATTGTACGAGCAGTACTTC
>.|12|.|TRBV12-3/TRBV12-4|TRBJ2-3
CASSAMVDTQYF
TGTGCCAGCAGCGCGATGGTAGATACGCAGTATTTT
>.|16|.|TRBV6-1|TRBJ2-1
CASSRGTGPSYNEQFF
TGTGCCAGCAGCAGGGGTACGGGCCCATCCTACAATGAGCAGTTCTTC
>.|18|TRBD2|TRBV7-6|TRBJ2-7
CASSLRTGTTSEPYEQYF
TGTGCCAGCAGCTTAAGAACCGGGACTACTAGTGAACCCTACGAGCAGTACTTC
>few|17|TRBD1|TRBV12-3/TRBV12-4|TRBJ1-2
CASSQTGQGEANYGYTF
TGTGCCAGCAGTCAGACGGGACAGGGGGAAGCTAACTATGGCTACACCTTC
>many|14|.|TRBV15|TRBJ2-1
CATSTATEVNEQFF
TGTGCCACCAGCACCGCCACAGAGGTCAATGAGCAGTTCTTC
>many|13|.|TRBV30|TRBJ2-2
CAWSSVNTGELFF
TGTGCCTGGAGTTCGGTGAACACCGGGGAGCTGTTTTTT
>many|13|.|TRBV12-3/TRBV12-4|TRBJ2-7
CASSGTYTYEQYF
TGTGCCAGCTCAGGGACTTATACCTACGAGCAGTACTTC
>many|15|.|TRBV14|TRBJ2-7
CASSQTDPRGYEQYF
TGTGCCAGCAGCCAGACGGACCCGAGGGGATACGAGCAGTACTTC
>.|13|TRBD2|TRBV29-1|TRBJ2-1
CSVAGTSDWEQFF
TGCAGCGTTGCGGGGACTAGCGATTGGGAGCAGTTCTTC
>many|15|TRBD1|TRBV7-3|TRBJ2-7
CASSSTGGLGDEQYF
TGTGCCAGCAGCTCCACAGGGGGCTTAGGGGACGAGCAGTACTTC
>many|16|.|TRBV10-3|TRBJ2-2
CAISDVRQVATGELFF
TGTGCCATCAGTGATGTAAGACAGGTCGCCACCGGGGAGCTGTTTTTT
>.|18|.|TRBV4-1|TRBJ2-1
CASSQAHRGGTAYNEQFF
TGCGCCAGCAGCCAAGCCCACCGGGGGGGGACAGCTTACAATGAGCAGTTCTTC
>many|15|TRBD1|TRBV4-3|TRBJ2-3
CASSRGQVGTDTQYF
TGCGCCAGCAGCCGTGGACAGGTTGGCACAGATACGCAGTATTTT
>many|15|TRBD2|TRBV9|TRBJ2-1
CASSVGASGRDEQFF
TGTGCCAGCAGCGTAGGGGCTAGCGGGAGAGATGAGCAGTTCTTC
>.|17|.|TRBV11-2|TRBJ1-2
CASSLGPLPNRVDGYTF
TGTGCCAGCAGCTTAGGCCCCCTTCCTAACAGGGTTGACGGCTACACCTTC
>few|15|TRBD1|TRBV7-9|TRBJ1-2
CASSGGQDEVYGYTF
TGTGCCAGCAGCGGAGGACAGGACGAAGTCTATGGCTACACCTTC
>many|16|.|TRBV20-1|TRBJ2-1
CSASRELSLNYNEQFF
TGCAGTGCTAGCCGTGAGTTGTCCTTAAATTACAATGAGCAGTTCTTC
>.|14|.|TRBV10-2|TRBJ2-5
CASLKFSGQETQYF
TGCGCCAGCCTTAAATTTAGCGGCCAAGAGACCCAGTACTTC
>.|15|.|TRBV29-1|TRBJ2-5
CSVELLALVKETQYF
TGCAGCGTTGAATTACTAGCTTTAGTAAAAGAGACCCAGTACTTC
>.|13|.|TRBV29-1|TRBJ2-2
CSVDRENTGELFF
TGCAGCGTTGACAGGGAGAACACCGGGGAGCTGTTTTTT
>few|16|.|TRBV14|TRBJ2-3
CASSHLAGTRTDTQYF
TGTGCCAGCAGCCATCTCGCGGGAACCCGCACAGATACGCAGTATTTT
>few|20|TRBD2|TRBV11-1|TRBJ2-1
CASSTNPGLAGGLTYNEQFF
TGTGCCAGCAGCACAAACCCCGGACTAGCGGGGGGCCTCACCTACAATGAGCAGTTCTTC
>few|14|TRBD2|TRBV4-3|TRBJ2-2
CASSQDGREGPMFF
TGCGCCAGCAGCCAAGATGGGCGGGAGGGCCCTATGTTTTTT
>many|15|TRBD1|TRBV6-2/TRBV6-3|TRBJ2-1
CASSYALDRYNEQFF
TGTGCCAGCAGTTACGCCTTGGACAGGTACAATGAGCAGTTCTTC
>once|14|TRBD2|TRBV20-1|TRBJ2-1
CSAPAGGPGNEQFF
TGCAGTGCCCCAGCGGGAGGGCCGGGAAATGAGCAGTTCTTC
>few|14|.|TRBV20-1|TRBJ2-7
CSARSPRMTYEQYF
TGCAGTGCTAGAAGTCCTAGGATGACCTACGAGCAGTACTTC
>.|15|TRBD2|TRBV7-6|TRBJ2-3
CASSLDGGYTDTQYF
TGTGCCAGCAGCTTAGACGGGGGGTACACAGATACGCAGTATTTT
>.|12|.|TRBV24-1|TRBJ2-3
CATSDPWGTQYF
TGTGCCACCAGTGACCCGTGGGGTACGCAGTATTTT
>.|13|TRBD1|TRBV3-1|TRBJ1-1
CASSRGQGAEAFF
TGTGCCAGCAGCCGAGGACAGGGCGCTGAAGCTTTCTTT
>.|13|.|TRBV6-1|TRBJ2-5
CASSDFHGVAQYF
TGTGCCAGCAGTGATTTCCACGGGGTGGCCCAGTACTTC
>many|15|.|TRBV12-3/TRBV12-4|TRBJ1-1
CASSLIQGQNTEAFF
TGTGCCAGCAGTTTAATTCAGGGCCAAAACACTGAAGCTTTCTTT
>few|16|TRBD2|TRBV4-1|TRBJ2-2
CASSQERLAGVRELFF
TGCGCCAGCAGCCAAGAGCGTTTAGCGGGAGTCCGGGAGCTGTTTTTT
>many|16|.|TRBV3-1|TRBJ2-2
CASSQDSSVGTGELFF
TGTGCCAGCAGCCAAGATTCGAGTGTAGGTACCGGGGAGCTGTTTTTT